Following are 9 T cell receptor beta chains from one sample sequenced in a study of blood T cell repertoires in COVID-19. This table comes from immunoSEQ multiplex PCR, and its TCRdb copy is limited to in-frame clones, with some not included. The top ten clones hold 16% of a sample with about 69,000 clones, around 85% of them seen once. Material for sequencing was peripheral blood. The receptor set was obtained from a man aged 40-55 years with COVID-19, enrolled during active disease.

This chain joins TRBV6-5 and TRBJ1-5; TRBD1 agrees at 9 bases. Trimming took 5 bases from V and 6 from J; bases not matched to a gene: 5. CDR1 MNHEY and CDR2 SVGAGI come from the germline V gene. This CDR3 has 14 amino acids. For the CDR3, the DNA is TGTGCCAGCAGTACAGGGGGCGGGAGTCAGCCCCAGCATTTT. Its protein product is CASSTGGGSQPQHF.

This rearrangement joins TRBV6-5 to TRBJ1-2; 10 bases fit TRBD1. V shed 6 bases, J shed 5 bases, and the junction held 6 bases outside the gene matches. The CDR3 is made up of 14 amino acids. Germline assignment: CDR1 MNHEY and CDR2 SVGAGI. CDR3 protein: CASSRDRGLYGYTF. CDR3 nucleotide sequence: TGTGCCAGCAGCCGCGACAGGGGGCTATATGGCTACACCTTC.

The chain couples TRBV30 to TRBJ1-5; a possible D gene is TRBD1 (6 bases). The germline V gene encodes CDR1 GTSNPN and CDR2 SVGIG (reference sequence). There are 13 residues in the CDR3. Trimming left V 1 base short and J 4 bases short, with 8 bases between. The CDR3 coding sequence is TGTGCCTGGAGTGAGGACAGAAATCAGCCCCAGCATTTT. It encodes CAWSEDRNQPQHF. Filled out from reference TRBV30 and TRBJ1-5, the complete variable domain reads SQTIHQWPATLVQPVGSPLSLECTVEGTSNPNLYWYRQAAGRGLQLLFYSVGIGQISSEVPQNLSASRPQDRQFILSSKKLLLSDSGFYLCAWSEDRNQPQHFGDGTRLSIL.

This chain joins TRBV29-1 and TRBJ1-2, with 10 bases that match TRBD1. V shed 4 bases and J 2 bases; nucleotides not matched to a gene: 7. The CDR3 is made up of 15 amino acids. Germline CDR1 SQVTM, CDR2 ANQGSEA. The CDR3 here is CSVAPGQGINYGYTF. The CDR3 nucleotides read TGCAGCGTTGCCCCGGGACAGGGGATCAACTATGGCTACACCTTC.

V is TRBV7-9 and J is TRBJ1-4; 8 nucleotides align to TRBD1. The V and J ends lost 4 bases and 7 bases, in that order; junction bases with no gene match: 5. Looked up from germline, CDR1 is SEHNR and CDR2 is FQNEAQ (reference sequence). The CDR3 has 14 residues. The CDR3: CASSSGTGGEKLFF. In DNA, the CDR3 is TGTGCCAGCAGCTCCGGGACAGGTGGTGAAAAACTGTTTTTT.

V and J are TRBV19 and TRBJ1-5; D is possibly TRBD1 (6 bases). Germline V gene lookup returns CDR1 LNHDA and CDR2 SQIVND (reference sequence). V lost 9 bases, J lost 3 bases, and 18 bases lay in between. The CDR3 totals 15 residues. The CDR3 sequence: CASRGGGHPNQPQHF. The CDR3 DNA sequence: TGTGCCAGCCGCGGGGGGGGGCACCCCAATCAGCCCCAGCATTTT.

The chain uses TRBV19 and TRBJ2-3, with 7 bases fitting TRBD1. Per germline, CDR1 LNHDA and CDR2 SQIVND (reference sequence). The CDR3 is made up of 17 amino acids. The V gene end was trimmed by 5 bases and the J gene end by 1 base; junction bases not matched to a gene: 12. Here the CDR3 DNA reads TGTGCCAGTAGTCCACGCCAGGGGGTGGGGCGCACAGATACGCAGTATTTT. Translating gives CASSPRQGVGRTDTQYF.

The rearrangement uses TRBV11-2 and TRBJ1-2; 9 bases map to TRBD1. The CDR3 totals 15 residues. The V and J ends lost 0 bases and 7 bases, in that order; junction bases with no gene match: 6. CDR1 is SGHAT and CDR2 is FQNNGV in the germline V gene. The CDR3 loop is CASSLDRDRDGGYTF. Written as DNA, the CDR3 is TGTGCCAGCAGCTTAGATCGGGACAGGGATGGTGGCTACACCTTC.

The chain joins TRBV14 to TRBJ2-1, with D maybe TRBD2 (5 bases). The CDR3 has 16 residues. V was pared by 4 bases and J by 2 bases, with 15 bases between. The germline V gene encodes CDR1 SGHDN and CDR2 FVKESK. The CDR3 is CASSRAGGLTYNEQFF. The CDR3 DNA follows: TGTGCCAGCAGCCGGGCCGGAGGACTTACCTACAATGAGCAGTTCTTC.